These 15 T cell receptor beta chains originate from one sample sequenced in a study of long-term antiretroviral therapy in people with HIV. immunoSEQ v3.0 was run at survey level. Generated by immunoSEQ multiplex PCR, the TCRdb table keeps only in-frame clones and is missing some. Here the sample spans about 36,000 clones, roughly 78% being singletons. This specimen was unsorted PBMCs, taken 3.4 years after starting antiretroviral therapy. These receptors all come from a man aged 25-45 years with HIV.

V gene TRBV27 combines with J gene TRBJ2-1; 8 positions agree with TRBD2. This CDR3 has 13 amino acids. V shed 5 bases, J shed 6 bases, and the junction held 3 bases outside the gene matches. Germline lookup yields CDR1 MNHEY and CDR2 SMNVEV (reference sequence). The CDR3, as DNA: TGTGCCAGCAGTCTCCGGGAGGGCAATGAGCAGTTCTTC. As protein: CASSLREGNEQFF.

V and J are TRBV14 and TRBJ2-3, with D possibly being TRBD2 (5 bases). The V and J ends lost 4 bases and 1 base respectively, with 12 bases between them. The CDR3 has 15 amino acids. Per germline, CDR1 SGHDN and CDR2 FVKESK. The DNA of the CDR3 is TGTGCCAGCAGCCCCGGACTTCGACGCACAGATACGCAGTATTTT. Its translation: CASSPGLRRTDTQYF.

V is TRBV2 and J is TRBJ2-5; 7 bases fit TRBD2. V was clipped by 8 bases and J by 3 bases; unmatched bases: 12. This CDR3 is built from 15 residues. CDR1 SNHLY and CDR2 FYNNEI come from the germline V gene. CDR3 nucleotide sequence: TGTGCCAGCGTGGCTAGCGGTATTCCTAAAGAGACCCAGTACTTC. Amino acid sequence: CASVASGIPKETQYF.

The chain uses TRBV21-1 and TRBJ2-3; TRBD2 was called by the table and not checked on the DNA. TRBV21-1 is a pseudogene locus. There are 14 residues in the CDR3. This CDR3 reads CASSNTRSTDTQYF. The CDR3 DNA is TGTGCCAGCAGCAACACGCGTTCAACAGATACGCAGTATTTT.

The V call is TRBV18, the J call TRBJ2-7; 8 bases match TRBD1. CDR1 is KGHSH, CDR2 LQKENI, per germline. This CDR3 has 17 amino acids. V lost 1 base to trimming and J lost 5 bases; unmatched junction nucleotides: 13. The CDR3: CASSPLKQGVMVNEQYF. In nucleotides, the CDR3 is TGTGCCAGCTCACCACTGAAACAGGGGGTTATGGTCAACGAGCAGTACTTC.

This clone was detected a few times. This chain connects TRBV5-5 to TRBJ2-2; a weak D match, TRBD2 (6 bases). In germline, CDR1 is SGHKS, CDR2 YYEKEE (reference sequence). This CDR3 region has 15 residues. V lost 4 bases and J 4 bases, leaving 14 bases between the germline ends. The CDR3 DNA follows: TGTGCCAGCAGCCTCTTTGGAGGGTCCACCGGGGAGCTGTTTTTT. Translation: CASSLFGGSTGELFF. Together with reference TRBV5-5 and TRBJ2-2, the CDR3 gives the full variable domain: DAGVTQSPTHLIKTRGQQVTLRCSPISGHKSVSWYQQVLGQGPQFIFQYYEKEERGRGNFPDRFSARQFPNYSSELNVNALLLGDSALYLCASSLFGGSTGELFFGEGSRLTVL.

This clone was detected a few times. The chain combines TRBV9 with TRBJ2-2, with 7 bases identical to TRBD2. Per the germline V gene, CDR1 is SGDLS and CDR2 is YYNGEE. Trimming cost V 1 base and J 7 bases; bases outside gene matches: 4. The CDR3 extends over 14 amino acids. The CDR3 spells CASSVTGGSGELFF. In DNA form, the CDR3 reads TGTGCCAGCAGCGTAACCGGCGGGAGCGGGGAGCTGTTTTTT.

The chain carries TRBV29-1 and TRBJ1-3, with D unresolved. In germline, CDR1 is SQVTM, CDR2 ANQGSEA. This CDR3 contains 12 residues. V lost 5 bases, J lost 7 bases, and 12 bases lay in between. CDR3 sequence reads: CSVWANRNTIYF. The CDR3 bases are TGCAGCGTTTGGGCAAATCGGAACACCATATATTTT.

J is TRBJ1-4 and V is TRBV11-2, with TRBD1 matching 7 bases. Germline CDR1 is SGHAT and CDR2 is FQNNGV. CDR3 size: 14 residues. V lost 3 bases to trimming and J lost 6 bases; unmatched junction nucleotides: 4. CDR3 bases: TGTGCCAGCAGCTTTGTAGGGGGCGATGAAAAACTGTTTTTT. This encodes CASSFVGGDEKLFF.

This rearrangement joins TRBV5-1 to TRBJ2-1; TRBD1 is a possible D gene (5 bases). This CDR3 has 13 residues. V lost 2 bases and J 5 bases, leaving 8 bases between the germline ends. CDR1 is SGHRS and CDR2 is YFSETQ in the germline V gene. CDR3 protein: CASSLGANNEQFF. CDR3 nucleotide sequence: TGCGCCAGCAGCTTAGGGGCGAACAATGAGCAGTTCTTC.

This chain links TRBV6-6 with TRBJ2-3, with TRBD2 matching over 11 bases. In germline, CDR1 is MNHNY, CDR2 SVGAGI (reference sequence). The CDR3 is 14 amino acids. V shed 9 bases, J shed 3 bases, and the junction held 5 bases outside the gene matches. In DNA form, the CDR3 reads TGTGCCAGTGACCCTAGCGGGAGGACAGATACGCAGTATTTT. Translated: CASDPSGRTDTQYF.

V usage is TRBV7-9 and J usage is TRBJ2-5, with a tentative D call TRBD2 (5 bases). The germline gives CDR1 SEHNR, CDR2 FQNEAQ (reference sequence). This CDR3 is built from 16 residues. The V end lost 5 bases, the J end lost 5 bases, and 21 bases lay between the germline ends. The CDR3 coding sequence is TGTGCCAGCAGCCGCCTCGCTAGCTCCGGTGCCGAGACCCAGTACTTC. Translated, it gives CASSRLASSGAETQYF.

V gene TRBV6-1 combines with J gene TRBJ2-3, with a possible D match to TRBD1 (5 bases). The length of the CDR3 is 12 residues. Trimming shortened V by 6 bases and J by 4 bases, and 8 bases separated the two germline ends. Germline CDR1 and CDR2: MNHNS and SASEGT. In nucleotides, the CDR3 is TGTGCCAGCAGCATGACAGCAGATACGCAGTATTTT. Amino acids: CASSMTADTQYF.

V usage is TRBV5-6 and J usage is TRBJ1-3; D might be TRBD1 (5 bases). Germline CDR1 reads SGHDT; CDR2 reads YYEEEE. The V end lost 2 bases, the J end lost 0 bases, and 18 bases lay between the germline ends. CDR3 size: 18 residues. In nucleotides, the CDR3 is TGTGCCAGCAGCTTAGCTCCTATTACAGGTACCTCTGGAAACACCATATATTTT. Amino acid sequence: CASSLAPITGTSGNTIYF.

The chain links TRBV5-4 to TRBJ2-7, with TRBD2 matching 10 bases. This CDR3 spans 15 amino acids. The V gene end was trimmed by 4 bases and the J gene end by 7 bases; junction bases not matched to a gene: 11. The germline V gene has CDR1 SGHNT and CDR2 YYREEE (reference sequence). The CDR3 reads CASSTGLADLLEQYF. The CDR3 DNA reads TGTGCCAGCAGCACTGGACTAGCGGATCTCTTAGAGCAGTACTTC. The full variable domain, in which reference TRBV5-4 and TRBJ2-7 provide the parts outside the CDR3, is ETGVTQSPTHLIKTRGQQVTLRCSSQSGHNTVSWYQQALGQGPQFIFQYYREEENGRGNFPPRFSGLQFPNYSSELNVNALELDDSALYLCASSTGLADLLEQYFGPGTRLTVT.